This T cell receptor beta chain originates from a study of CD8 T cells in Susac syndrome. General observations from the study: The authors acknowledged that the study's TCR sequencing and HLA analysis involved relatively few individuals.

An input of about 0.5 to 1 ug of RNA was subjected to reverse transcription using random hexamers. TCRdb analysed the immunoSEQ multiplex PCR reads with MiXCR anew, one entry per CDR3 protein. The sample includes 77,000 or so distinct CDR3 sequences, more than 85% of them seen just once. Comments on this clonotype: What it binds is unknown.

CDR1 is MNHEY, CDR2 SVGEGT, per germline. V shed 8 bases and J shed 4 bases, with 11 bases lying between them. The CDR3 has 12 residues. Sequencing of TCR beta drew on CD8+ and CD4+ T cells from blood. The sequenced sample was CD4+ T cells from PBMCs. The sequence was collected from a human donor with Susac syndrome. The V gene is TRBV6-2 or TRBV6-3, the J gene TRBJ1-2; D possibly corresponds to TRBD1 (5 bases). The CDR3 region is CASGTGTYGYTF. CDR3 DNA: TGTGCCAGCGGGACCGGGACCTATGGCTACACCTTC.